The 15 T cell receptor beta chains in this list originate from one sample, sequenced in a study of T-cell memory formation after mild COVID-19. TCRdb re-analysed the 5' RACE reads in MiXCR, keeping a single row per CDR3 protein. The sample has roughly 180,000 distinct CDR3 sequences; roughly 20% are singletons. The sample taken for sequencing was PBMCs or a T cell subset sorted from them (not recorded which). These receptors all come from a man aged 18-30 years who had mild COVID-19 (a few samples of this study predate the infection). Cell type and time point are not known.

J is TRBJ2-2 and V is TRBV5-1, with TRBD1 as a possible D gene (6 bases). The CDR3 spans 14 residues. V was cut by 1 base and J by 4 bases, with 8 bases left in between. Germline V CDR1 and CDR2: SGHRS, YFSETQ. CDR3 sequence reads: CASSLLRGTGELFF. CDR3 in DNA: TGCGCCAGCAGCTTGCTCAGGGGCACCGGGGAGCTGTTTTTT. The full variable domain, with the rest looked up from reference TRBV5-1 and TRBJ2-2, is KAGVTQTPRYLIKTRGQQVTLSCSPISGHRSVSWYQQTPGQGLQFLFEYFSETQRNKGNFPGRFSGRQFSNSRSEMNVSTLELGDSALYLCASSLLRGTGELFFGEGSRLTVL.

This clonotype was observed a few times. This chain connects TRBV7-9 to TRBJ1-6; a possible D gene is TRBD1 (5 bases). Per the germline V gene, CDR1 is SEHNR and CDR2 is FQNEAQ (reference sequence). Trimming shortened V by 5 bases and J by 9 bases, and 14 bases separated the two germline ends. The CDR3 has 14 amino acids. The CDR3 DNA reads as TGTGCCAGCAGCCTACAGGCTTTTCGTTCACCCCTCCACTTT. Its translation is CASSLQAFRSPLHF.

This clonotype has more than one count but fewer than ten. V and J are TRBV29-1 and TRBJ1-2, with a tentative D call TRBD1 (6 bases). The CDR3 contains 13 residues. CDR1 is SQVTM, CDR2 ANQGSEA, per germline. Trimming took off 5 bases at V and 8 bases at J, with 18 bases between the two ends. The CDR3 DNA is TGCAGCGTTCCCAGAGGGGGGGGCGCGGGCTACACCTTC. It yields the protein CSVPRGGGAGYTF.

The genes are TRBV18 and TRBJ2-5; D is possibly TRBD2 (6 bases). The CDR3 runs to 13 residues. The V end lost 1 base, the J end lost 3 bases, and 6 bases lay between the germline ends. The V gene's germline CDR1 is KGHSH and CDR2 LQKENI. DNA for the CDR3: TGTGCCAGCTCACCACGGGGGGAAGAGACCCAGTACTTC. Amino acids: CASSPRGEETQYF.

This clonotype was recorded many times. The V and J genes are TRBV7-9 and TRBJ1-1; possibly TRBD1 for D (5 bases). The CDR3 has 15 amino acids. CDR1 SEHNR and CDR2 FQNEAQ come from the germline V gene (reference sequence). V shed 5 bases and J shed 3 bases, with 16 bases lying between them. As DNA, the CDR3 is TGTGCCAGCAGCCCCCGGGCAGGACAATACACTGAAGCTTTCTTT. Its protein product is CASSPRAGQYTEAFF. Full variable domain (outside the CDR3, taken from reference TRBV7-9 and TRBJ1-1): DTGVSQNPRHKITKRGQNVTFRCDPISEHNRLYWYRQTLGQGPEFLTYFQNEAQLEKSRLLSDRFSAERPKGSFSTLEIQRTEQGDSAMYLCASSPRAGQYTEAFFGQGTRLTVV.

The genes are TRBV2 and TRBJ2-7; perhaps TRBD2 as D (6 bases). The CDR3 extends over 13 amino acids. The V and J ends lost 4 bases and 2 bases respectively, with 9 bases between them. Germline loops: CDR1 SNHLY, CDR2 FYNNEI. The CDR3 DNA reads TGTGCCAGCAGTGTTCGGACTACCTACGAGCAGTACGTC. It is translated as CASSVRTTYEQYV.

The chain links TRBV5-1 to TRBJ2-7; 10 bases agree with TRBD2. V was pared by 3 bases and J by 2 bases, with 14 bases of the junction left unmatched. Per the germline V gene, CDR1 is SGHRS and CDR2 is YFSETQ. The CDR3 is made up of 18 amino acids. The CDR3 DNA sequence: TGCGCCAGCAGCTATTGGTACCATAGCGGGGGGCTAACCTACGAGCAGTACTTC. It is translated as CASSYWYHSGGLTYEQYF.

This clonotype was counted only a few times. This sequence joins TRBV7-3 and TRBJ1-1; D unclear. The CDR3 sequence is 14 residues long. Deletions cut 5 bases from V and 1 base from J, with 11 bases between. In germline, CDR1 is SGHTA, CDR2 FQGTGA. The CDR3 spells CASSLSGENTEAFF. In nucleotides, the CDR3 is TGTGCCAGCAGCCTCAGCGGAGAGAACACTGAAGCTTTCTTT.

This clonotype was observed at least ten times. A read error may account for a junction end that differs from germline. CDR3: CASSPYTVVTLSF. DNA of the CDR3: TGTGCCAGCAGCCCATACACCGTCGTAACACTCAGTTTC. The rearrangement uses TRBV7-8 and TRBJ2-7, with D unresolved. This CDR3 comprises 13 residues. Per germline, CDR1 SGHVS and CDR2 FQNEAQ.

The chain couples TRBV6-5 to TRBJ1-2, with D possibly TRBD1 on 5 matching bases. V lost 2 bases to trimming and J lost 6 bases, with 10 bases between them. Germline V gene sequence: CDR1 MNHEY, CDR2 SVGAGI. The CDR3 has 13 amino acids. Here the CDR3 reads CASSYQGSDGYTF. CDR3 nucleotide sequence: TGTGCCAGCAGTTACCAGGGATCAGATGGCTACACCTTC.

This clonotype was counted between two and nine times. The chain employs TRBV10-2 and TRBJ2-7, with TRBD2 identical over 9 bases. V lost 5 bases to trimming and J lost 0 bases; unmatched junction nucleotides: 14. The CDR3 has 18 amino acids. The germline gives CDR1 WSHSY, CDR2 SAAADI. Written as DNA, the CDR3 is TGCGCCAGCAGTTCCGGGACTAGCTTGGGGGTTGACTCCTACGAGCAGTACTTC. Protein sequence: CASSSGTSLGVDSYEQYF.

This sequence joins TRBV25-1 and TRBJ1-4; D gene unclear. CDR3 length equals 12 residues. Deletions cut 0 bases from V and 6 bases from J, with 2 bases between. CDR1 is MGHDK, CDR2 SYGVNS, per germline. CDR3 sequence reads: CASSEYDEKLFF. The CDR3 region has the DNA TGTGCCAGCAGTGAATATGATGAAAAACTGTTTTTT.

In DNA form, the CDR3 reads TGTGCCAGCAGCTTATGGGCAGCGAACACCGGGGAGCTGTTTTTT. This codes for CASSLWAANTGELFF. The chain employs TRBV7-2 and TRBJ2-2, with D unclear. The CDR3 consists of 15 residues. Germline V gene sequence: CDR1 SGHTA, CDR2 FQGNSA. Between the trimmed V and J ends, which lost 2 bases and 0 bases, there was a span of 7 bases.

The gene calls are TRBV5-1 and TRBJ2-3, with TRBD2 identical over 7 bases. The CDR3 runs to 16 residues. Germline lookup yields CDR1 SGHRS and CDR2 YFSETQ. The junction had 17 bases not matched to a gene; V was cut back by 9 bases and J by 4 bases. CDR3: CATNAGTNLFPDTQYF. CDR3 bases: TGCGCCACCAACGCCGGGACTAATTTATTTCCAGATACGCAGTATTTT.

This chain uses TRBV18 with TRBJ2-5, with D uncertain. Germline CDR1 is KGHSH and CDR2 is LQKENI. Deletions cut 6 bases from V and 1 base from J, with 9 bases between. This CDR3 has 13 residues. CDR3 loop: CASSPVGQETQYF. As DNA, the CDR3 is TGTGCCAGCTCCCCAGTAGGCCAAGAGACCCAGTACTTC.